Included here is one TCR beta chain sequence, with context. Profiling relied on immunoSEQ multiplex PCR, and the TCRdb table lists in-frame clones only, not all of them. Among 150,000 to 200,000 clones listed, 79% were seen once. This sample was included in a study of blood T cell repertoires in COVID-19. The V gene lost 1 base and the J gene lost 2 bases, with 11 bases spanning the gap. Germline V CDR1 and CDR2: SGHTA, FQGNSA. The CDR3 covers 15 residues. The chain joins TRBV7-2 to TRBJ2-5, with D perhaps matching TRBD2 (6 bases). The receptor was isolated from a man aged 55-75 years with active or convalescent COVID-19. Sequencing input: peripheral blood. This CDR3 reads CASSLGDGLQETQYF. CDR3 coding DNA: TGTGCCAGCAGCTTAGGGGACGGACTACAAGAGACCCAGTACTTC.